The 12 T cell receptor beta chains given below trace back to one sample, sequenced in a study of blood T cells in healthy people across ages. It was with a sample-barcoded 5' primer and a J-beta primer mix that a second PCR of roughly 7 to 12 cycles was run. TCRdb re-called the 5' RACE reads through MiXCR, storing one row per CDR3 protein. The sample holds about 1.7 million distinct CDR3 sequences, 28% seen once. The source material was blood. The receptors here all came from a woman aged 25-40 years in good health.

The sample holds a few counts of this clonotype. The V gene is TRBV29-1, the J gene TRBJ1-5; 7 bases align to TRBD1. V shed 1 base and J 6 bases; nucleotides not matched to a gene: 3. The V gene's germline CDR1 is SQVTM and CDR2 ANQGSEA. This CDR3 contains 13 residues. The CDR3 reads CSVEGNRGQPQHF. The CDR3 DNA follows: TGCAGCGTTGAAGGGAACAGGGGTCAGCCCCAGCATTTT.

V and J are TRBV7-2 and TRBJ2-3; 9 bases are a match to TRBD2. The CDR3 totals 15 residues. The V segment lost 5 bases and the J segment 8 bases; nucleotides outside the gene matches: 11. From germline, CDR1 is SGHTA and CDR2 FQGNSA. Written as DNA, the CDR3 is TGTGCCAGCAGCCCAATAGTAGCGGGAGCCGTTACGCAGTATTTT. Translated, it gives CASSPIVAGAVTQYF.

This clonotype showed up many times. The chain employs TRBV12-3 or TRBV12-4 and TRBJ2-7, with D possibly matching TRBD2 (5 bases). This CDR3 has 12 residues. V was clipped by 6 bases and J by 6 bases, with 12 bases between them. CDR3 sequence (DNA): TGTGCCAGCAGCCTGGACTGGAGCGAGCAGTACTTC. Translating gives CASSLDWSEQYF.

This clonotype appeared a few times. The gene calls are TRBV18 and TRBJ1-2; D call uncertain. CDR1 and CDR2 from the germline V gene are KGHSH and LQKENI. V lost 6 bases to trimming and J lost 2 bases, with 16 bases between them. The CDR3 loop spans 15 amino acids. CDR3 amino acids: CASSPLDGENYGYTF. The CDR3 DNA follows: TGTGCCAGCTCTCCCCTAGACGGTGAAAACTATGGCTACACCTTC.

This clonotype was seen a few times. This sequence joins TRBV5-1 and TRBJ2-5; 7 bases are shared with TRBD2. Germline V gene lookup returns CDR1 SGHRS and CDR2 YFSETQ. The V gene end was trimmed by 6 bases and the J gene end by 2 bases; junction bases not matched to a gene: 4. CDR3 size: 13 residues. CDR3 loop: CASNLGGQETQYF. The DNA for the CDR3 is TGCGCCAGCAACCTCGGGGGGCAAGAGACCCAGTACTTC.

This clonotype was detected ten times or more. This chain's CDR3 is CASSQVGRYGYTF. The CDR3 DNA is TGTGCCAGCAGCCAAGTCGGAAGATATGGCTACACCTTC. This rearrangement joins TRBV3-1 to TRBJ1-2; D is unresolved. This CDR3 comprises 13 residues. The germline V gene encodes CDR1 LGHDT and CDR2 YNNKEL (reference sequence). V was clipped by 1 base and J by 5 bases, with 8 bases between them. Full variable domain (outside the CDR3, taken from reference TRBV3-1 and TRBJ1-2): DTAVSQTPKYLVTQMGNDKSIKCEQNLGHDTMYWYKQDSKKFLKIMFSYNNKELIINETVPNRFSPKSPDKAHLNLHINSLELGDSAVYFCASSQVGRYGYTFGSGTRLTVV.

This clonotype was recorded many times. The genes are TRBV7-2 and TRBJ1-5; TRBD1 is a possible D gene (6 bases). The germline V gene encodes CDR1 SGHTA and CDR2 FQGNSA. This CDR3 is built from 15 residues. Trimming removed 3 bases from V and 1 base from J, with 10 bases in between. The CDR3 sequence: CASSLTGVSNQPQHF. Here the CDR3 DNA reads TGTGCCAGCAGCTTGACAGGTGTCAGCAATCAGCCCCAGCATTTT.

This clonotype was counted many times. The chain carries TRBV7-2 and TRBJ2-7; D uncertain. This CDR3 has 13 residues. V lost 2 bases, J lost 3 bases, and 8 bases lay in between. Germline lookup yields CDR1 SGHTA and CDR2 FQGNSA. This chain's CDR3 is CASSLLSGYEQYF. CDR3 in DNA: TGTGCCAGCAGCTTATTATCAGGCTACGAGCAGTACTTC.

Of note for this clonotype: One end of the junction varies from germline; a read error may be responsible. V usage is TRBV12-3 or TRBV12-4 and J usage is TRBJ2-3; 11 positions match TRBD2. CDR3 length equals 17 residues. The CDR3 reads CASTPPVSGGAVDAQYF. DNA for the CDR3: TGTGCCAGCACCCCCCCTGTTAGCGGGGGGGCTGTAGATGCGCAATATTTT.

This clonotype was seen only a few times. The chain carries TRBV7-2 and TRBJ2-1; 12 bases map to TRBD2. V gave up 0 bases and J gave up 4 bases; unmatched junction bases: 4. This CDR3 is 17 amino acids long. Germline CDR1 is SGHTA and CDR2 is FQGNSA. CDR3 in DNA: TGTGCCAGCAGCTTAGCGCTAGCGGGAGGGCCTTACAATGAGCAGTTCTTC. This gives the protein CASSLALAGGPYNEQFF.

This clonotype was observed a handful of times. The V and J genes are TRBV27 and TRBJ2-1; 9 nucleotides agree with TRBD2. The CDR3 totals 17 residues. V dropped 4 bases and J dropped 6; count of bases not matched to a gene: 13. The germline V gene encodes CDR1 MNHEY and CDR2 SMNVEV (reference sequence). Written as DNA, the CDR3 is TGTGCCAGCAGTTCAAGCCGACTAGCGGAGAACTTCAATGAGCAGTTCTTC. Translating it yields CASSSSRLAENFNEQFF.

The chain carries TRBV29-1 and TRBJ2-1; tentative D call: TRBD2 (6 bases). The J call may be mistaken, given a closer DNA end match to TRBJ2-7. Germline values: CDR1 SQVTM, CDR2 ANQGSEA. The CDR3 runs 15 residues. In DNA, the CDR3 is TGCAGCGATGGCGGGACGGGCAGCTCCTACAATGAGCAGTACTTC. Amino acids: CSDGGTGSSYNEQYF.